This T cell receptor (beta chain) was recorded in a study of blood T cell repertoires in COVID-19. Looking at the study overall: Samples representing acute and convalescent COVID-19 were sourced from the United States, Italy and Spain. T cells, B-cell-depleted T cells, or PBMCs supplied cDNA or gDNA.

CDR1 SGHNT and CDR2 YENEEA come from the germline V gene. V gave up 6 bases and J gave up 0 bases, with 11 bases separating them. This CDR3 has 14 residues. Original data processing: Reference gene primer amplification in the assay estimated nucleated cell counts. The data were produced by immunoSEQ multiplex PCR, yet TCRdb's version contains in-frame clones alone and is incomplete. Clone size and V and J calls were adopted from that table, with D and trimming inferred from the DNA. Among 250,000 to 400,000 clones, under 90% were seen once, and the ten largest hold roughly 2.9%. Seattle cases were enrolled at active infection and followed longitudinally.

Sample: peripheral blood. The sequence was collected from a woman in her 30s with COVID-19, enrolled during active disease. V and J are TRBV11-3 and TRBJ1-1, with a tentative D call TRBD1 (6 bases). The CDR3 reads CASSQDSMNTEAFF. The CDR3 nucleotides are TGTGCCAGCAGTCAGGACAGCATGAACACTGAAGCTTTCTTT.